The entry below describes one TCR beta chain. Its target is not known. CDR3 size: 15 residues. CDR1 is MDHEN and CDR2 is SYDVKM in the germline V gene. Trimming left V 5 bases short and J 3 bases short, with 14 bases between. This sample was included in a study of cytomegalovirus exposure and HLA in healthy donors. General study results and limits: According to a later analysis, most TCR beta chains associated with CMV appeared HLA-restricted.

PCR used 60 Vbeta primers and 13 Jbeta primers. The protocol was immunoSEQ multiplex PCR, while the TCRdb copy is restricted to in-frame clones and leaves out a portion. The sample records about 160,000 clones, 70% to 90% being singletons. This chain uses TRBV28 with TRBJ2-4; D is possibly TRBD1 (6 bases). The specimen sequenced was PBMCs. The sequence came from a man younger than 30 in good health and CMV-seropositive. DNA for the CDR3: TGTGCCAGCAGTCGACAAACGACAGGCAAAAACATTCAGTACTTC. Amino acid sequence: CASSRQTTGKNIQYF.